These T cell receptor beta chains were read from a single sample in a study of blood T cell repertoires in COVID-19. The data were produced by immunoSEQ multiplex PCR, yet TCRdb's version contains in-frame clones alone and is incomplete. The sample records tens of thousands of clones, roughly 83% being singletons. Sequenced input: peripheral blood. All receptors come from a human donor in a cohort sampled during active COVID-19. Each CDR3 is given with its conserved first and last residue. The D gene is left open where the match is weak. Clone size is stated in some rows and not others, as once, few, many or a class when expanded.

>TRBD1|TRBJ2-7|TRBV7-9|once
CASSLFGTGGYEQYF
TGTGCCAGCAGCTTATTTGGGACAGGGGGCTACGAGCAGTACTTC
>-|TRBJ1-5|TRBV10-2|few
CASTGQYNQPQHF
TGCGCCAGCACCGGACAGTACAATCAGCCCCAGCATTTT
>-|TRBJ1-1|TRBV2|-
CASITAPREAEAFF
TGTGCCAGCATAACGGCCCCCCGGGAGGCTGAAGCTTTCTTT
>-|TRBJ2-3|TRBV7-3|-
CASSSTVFPDTQYF
TGTGCCAGCAGCTCCACTGTTTTCCCAGATACGCAGTATTTT
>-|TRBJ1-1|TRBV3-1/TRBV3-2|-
CASSQEGGFGTEAFF
TGTGCCAGCAGCCAAGAGGGGGGTTTCGGCACTGAAGCTTTCTTT
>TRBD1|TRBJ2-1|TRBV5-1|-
CASSFGTGGFNEQFF
TGCGCCAGCAGCTTCGGGACAGGGGGCTTCAATGAGCAGTTCTTC
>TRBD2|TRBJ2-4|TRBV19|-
CASRDPSGENIQYF
TGTGCCAGTAGGGATCCTAGCGGGGAAAACATTCAGTACTTC
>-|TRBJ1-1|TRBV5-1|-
CASSLSVTGNTEAFF
TGCGCCAGCAGCTTGTCCGTGACGGGGAACACTGAAGCTTTCTTT
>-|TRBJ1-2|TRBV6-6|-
CASSYSQEGYGYTF
TGTGCCAGCAGTTACTCACAGGAAGGGTATGGCTACACCTTC
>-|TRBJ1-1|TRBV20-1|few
CSASRLIEAFF
TGCAGTGCTAGCAGGTTAATTGAAGCTTTCTTT
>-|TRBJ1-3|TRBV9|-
CASSAGEGGNTIYF
TGTGCCAGCAGCGCGGGGGAGGGTGGAAACACCATATATTTT
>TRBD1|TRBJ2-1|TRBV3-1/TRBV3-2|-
CASSQGGQYNEQFF
TGTGCCAGCAGCCAAGGGGGACAGTACAATGAGCAGTTCTTC
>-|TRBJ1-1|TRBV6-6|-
CASSYSNSGLLEAFF
TGTGCCAGCAGTTACTCGAATTCGGGATTGCTTGAAGCTTTCTTT
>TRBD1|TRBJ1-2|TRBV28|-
CASSLRTGRYGYTF
TGTGCCAGCAGTCTCCGGACAGGGAGATATGGCTACACCTTC
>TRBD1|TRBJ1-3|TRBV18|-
CASSPGQGKSGNTIYF
TGTGCCAGCTCACCCGGACAGGGAAAGAGTGGAAACACCATATATTTT
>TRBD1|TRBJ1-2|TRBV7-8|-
CASSLVQGASNGYTF
TGTGCCAGCAGCTTAGTCCAGGGGGCGAGTAATGGCTACACCTTC
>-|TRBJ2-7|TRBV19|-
CASSILSATSYEQYF
TGTGCCAGTAGTATCCTCAGCGCCACCTCCTACGAGCAGTACTTC
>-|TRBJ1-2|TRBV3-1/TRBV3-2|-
CASASTVNYGYTF
TGTGCCAGCGCCTCTACGGTTAACTATGGCTACACCTTC
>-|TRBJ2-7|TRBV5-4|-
CASSPGVYEQYF
TGTGCCAGCAGCCCCGGGGTCTACGAGCAGTACTTC
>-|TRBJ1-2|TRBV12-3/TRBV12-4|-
CASSLALGPLF
TGTGCCAGCAGTTTAGCGCTTGGGCCCCTCTTC
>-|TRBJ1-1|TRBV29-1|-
CSTDSGVLGEAFF
TGCAGCACCGACTCGGGGGTTCTCGGTGAAGCTTTCTTT
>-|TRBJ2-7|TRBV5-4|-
CASSSGGGDEQYF
TGTGCCAGCAGCTCGGGAGGGGGCGACGAGCAGTACTTC
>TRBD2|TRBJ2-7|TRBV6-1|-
CASSGQRFWEGGEQYF
TGTGCCAGCAGTGGCCAGAGATTTTGGGAGGGTGGCGAGCAGTACTTC
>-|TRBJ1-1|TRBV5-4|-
CASSVQGITITEAFF
TGTGCCAGCAGCGTACAGGGTATAACAATCACTGAAGCTTTCTTT
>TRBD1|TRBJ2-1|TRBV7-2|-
CASSLGGTGSYNEQFF
TGTGCCAGCAGCTTAGGAGGGACAGGCTCCTACAATGAGCAGTTCTTC
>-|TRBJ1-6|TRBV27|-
CASMRGGRASPLHF
TGTGCCAGCATGAGGGGGGGGAGAGCCTCACCCCTCCACTTT
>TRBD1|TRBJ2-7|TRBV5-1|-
CASSLTGNPEQYF
TGCGCCAGCAGCCTGACAGGGAACCCCGAGCAGTACTTC
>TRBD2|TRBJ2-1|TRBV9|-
CASSVTSAASSYNEQFF
TGTGCCAGCAGCGTGACTAGCGCGGCTTCCTCCTACAATGAGCAGTTCTTC
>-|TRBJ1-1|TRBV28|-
CASSLFWGVGTEAFF
TGTGCCAGCAGTTTATTTTGGGGGGTCGGCACTGAAGCTTTCTTT
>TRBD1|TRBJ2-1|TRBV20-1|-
CSARKGASRFF
TGCAGTGCTAGAAAGGGGGCATCCCGGTTCTTC
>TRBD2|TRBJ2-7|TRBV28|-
CATRGKIAGADEQYF
TGTGCCACCAGGGGTAAGATAGCGGGGGCAGACGAGCAGTACTTC
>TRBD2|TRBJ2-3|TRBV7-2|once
CASSLAAGGRGTDTQYF
TGTGCCAGCAGCTTAGCCGCGGGGGGGAGGGGCACAGATACGCAGTATTTT
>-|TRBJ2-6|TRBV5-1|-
CASSLRRSGANVLTF
TGCGCCAGCAGCCTTCGTCGCTCTGGGGCCAACGTCCTGACTTTC
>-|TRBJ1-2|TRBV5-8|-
CASSLASGNYGYTF
TGTGCCAGCAGCTTGGCCTCAGGGAACTATGGCTACACCTTC
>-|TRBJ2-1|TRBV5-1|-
CASSRAELYEQFF
TGCGCCAGCAGCCGCGCGGAGCTATATGAGCAGTTCTTC
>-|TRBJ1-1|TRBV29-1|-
CSVERWGQTEAFF
TGCAGCGTTGAAAGATGGGGGCAGACTGAAGCTTTCTTT
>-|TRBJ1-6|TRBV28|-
CASFRGGSNSPLHF
TGTGCCAGCTTCCGGGGGGGGAGTAATTCACCCCTCCACTTT
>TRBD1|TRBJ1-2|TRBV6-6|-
CASSYPTGELGGYTF
TGTGCCAGCAGTTACCCTACAGGGGAATTAGGAGGCTACACCTTC
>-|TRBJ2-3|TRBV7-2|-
CASSSDRGRAFSQYF
TGTGCCAGCAGCTCCGATAGGGGCAGGGCGTTCTCGCAGTATTTT
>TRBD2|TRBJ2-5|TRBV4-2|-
CASSQASLAGAGETQYF
TGTGCCAGCAGCCAAGCAAGTCTAGCGGGGGCCGGAGAGACCCAGTACTTC
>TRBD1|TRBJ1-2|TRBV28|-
CASSLSGQGFYYGYTF
TGTGCCAGCAGTTTATCCGGACAGGGATTCTACTATGGCTACACCTTC
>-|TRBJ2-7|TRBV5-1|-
CASSLYNSGSYEQYF
TGCGCCAGCAGCTTGTATAACAGTGGTTCTTACGAGCAGTACTTC
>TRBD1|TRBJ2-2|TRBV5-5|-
CASSLDDRGRNTGELFF
TGTGCCAGCAGCTTAGACGACAGGGGCAGGAACACCGGGGAGCTGTTTTTT
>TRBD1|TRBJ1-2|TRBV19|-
CASRIHRGPDGYTF
TGTGCCAGTAGAATTCACAGGGGTCCCGATGGCTACACCTTC
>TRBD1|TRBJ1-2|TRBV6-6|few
CASSLSFDPGQSAYGYTF
TGTGCCAGCAGTCTAAGTTTCGATCCGGGACAGTCCGCTTATGGCTACACCTTC
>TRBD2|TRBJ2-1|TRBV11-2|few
CASSLGYPLAGSSYNEQFF
TGTGCCAGCAGCTTAGGATACCCGCTAGCGGGGAGCTCCTACAATGAGCAGTTCTTC
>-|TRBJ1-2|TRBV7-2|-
CASREDRDYGYTF
TGTGCCAGCAGAGAAGACAGAGACTATGGCTACACCTTC
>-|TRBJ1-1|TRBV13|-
CASSSTSWDTRPVNTEAFF
TGTGCCAGCAGCTCCACTTCCTGGGACACACGCCCCGTGAACACTGAAGCTTTCTTT
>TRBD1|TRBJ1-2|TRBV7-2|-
CASSPKGQGGHGYTF
TGTGCCAGCAGCCCGAAGGGACAGGGAGGCCATGGCTACACCTTC
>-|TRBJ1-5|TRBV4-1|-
CASSLGQLNQPQHF
TGCGCCAGCAGCCTCGGACAGCTGAATCAGCCCCAGCATTTT
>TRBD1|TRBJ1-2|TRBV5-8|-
CASSLTGEFGYTF
TGTGCCAGCAGCTTAACAGGGGAATTTGGCTACACCTTC
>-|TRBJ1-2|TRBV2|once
CASCVGDSTNYGYTF
TGTGCCAGCTGTGTGGGCGACAGCACTAACTATGGCTACACCTTC